A selection of T cell receptor beta chains follows, all from one sample in a study of blood T cell repertoires in COVID-19. Here immunoSEQ multiplex PCR was the method, and the copy in TCRdb shows in-frame clones only, minus some. The sample records about 360,000 clones, about 88% being singletons. The material sequenced was peripheral blood. The receptors come from a human donor in a cohort sampled during active COVID-19. Each CDR3 is given with its conserved first and last residue. D genes are given only for firm matches. Not all rows give a size; the values are once, few, many and, for expanded clones, a class.

NA TRBJ2-1 TRBV3-1/TRBV3-2 NA CASSQTAFSYNEQFF TGTGCCAGCAGCCAAACTGCATTCTCCTACAATGAGCAGTTCTTC
NA TRBJ1-2 TRBV10-3 few CAIAAGDYGYTF TGTGCCATCGCAGCTGGAGACTATGGCTACACCTTC
TRBD2 TRBJ2-3 TRBV30 NA CAWSGRGGGGTDTQYF TGTGCCTGGAGTGGGCGGGGGGGAGGCGGCACAGATACGCAGTATTTT
TRBD1 TRBJ1-5 TRBV20-1 few CSASKGGVPDRGNQPQHF TGCAGTGCTAGTAAAGGAGGGGTCCCGGACAGGGGTAACCAGCCCCAGCATTTT
NA TRBJ1-3 TRBV29-1 NA CSVLWIGAGNTIYF TGCAGCGTACTTTGGATCGGGGCTGGAAACACCATATATTTT
NA TRBJ1-6 TRBV3-1/TRBV3-2 NA CASSQDPGGEALHF TGTGCCAGCAGCCAAGATCCGGGGGGCGAAGCCCTCCACTTT
TRBD2 TRBJ2-1 TRBV11-3 NA CASSLAGGVQDEQFF TGTGCCAGCAGCTTAGCGGGAGGGGTTCAGGATGAGCAGTTCTTC
TRBD1 TRBJ1-2 TRBV18 NA CASSPGQENYGYTF TGTGCCAGCTCACCGGGACAGGAGAACTATGGCTACACCTTC
TRBD1 TRBJ1-4 TRBV5-1 NA CASSLVLRGAGHPNEKLFF TGCGCCAGCAGCTTGGTGCTCAGGGGGGCAGGTCATCCTAATGAAAAACTGTTTTTT
NA TRBJ2-1 TRBV3-1/TRBV3-2 NA CASSRTGNEQFF TGTGCCAGCAGCAGGACTGGCAATGAGCAGTTCTTC
NA TRBJ1-4 TRBV7-9 NA CASSLGTVPARYEKLFF TGTGCCAGCAGCTTAGGGACAGTCCCCGCGCGTTATGAAAAACTGTTTTTT
TRBD1 TRBJ2-2 TRBV15 NA CATSAGDREVGELFF TGTGCCACCAGCGCAGGGGACAGAGAGGTCGGGGAGCTGTTTTTT
NA TRBJ2-7 TRBV9 NA CASSVESQFYEQYF TGTGCCAGCAGCGTAGAATCTCAGTTCTACGAGCAGTACTTC
TRBD1 TRBJ2-3 TRBV6-1 once CASSGTGPVGTGVLNTQYF TGTGCCAGCAGTGGGACCGGGCCGGTAGGGACAGGGGTCCTTAATACGCAGTATTTT
TRBD1 TRBJ1-1 TRBV9 NA CASSQYGQGGTEAFF TGTGCCAGCAGCCAATATGGACAGGGTGGGACTGAAGCTTTCTTT
TRBD2 TRBJ2-7 TRBV4-1 NA CASSQVWTSGRMSYEQYF TGCGCCAGCAGCCAAGTCTGGACTAGCGGGAGGATGTCCTACGAGCAGTACTTC
TRBD2 TRBJ2-5 TRBV9 NA CASSPTSGGPYLYF TGTGCCAGCAGCCCGACTAGCGGGGGGCCCTATCTGTACTTC
NA TRBJ2-3 TRBV15 NA CATSRGGFTDTQYF TGTGCCACCAGCAGAGGAGGGTTCACAGATACGCAGTATTTT
NA TRBJ1-1 TRBV7-9 NA CASSLTERNEAFF TGTGCCAGCAGCTTAACAGAACGGAATGAAGCTTTCTTT
NA TRBJ2-7 TRBV30 NA CAWSVGGPYEQYF TGTGCCTGGAGTGTAGGCGGGCCCTACGAGCAGTACTTC
NA TRBJ1-5 TRBV19 NA CATRVNSNQPQHF TGTGCCACGAGGGTGAATAGCAATCAGCCCCAGCATTTT
TRBD1 TRBJ1-2 TRBV7-9 NA CASSFVRDRDRYGYTF TGTGCCAGCAGCTTTGTCCGGGACAGAGACCGCTATGGCTACACCTTC
NA TRBJ2-7 TRBV9 NA CASSVGDLAGKGEQYF TGTGCCAGCAGCGTAGGGGACCTCGCGGGGAAGGGCGAGCAGTACTTC
TRBD2 TRBJ2-7 TRBV13 NA CASSLGFDSGRYPEQYF TGTGCCAGCAGCCTAGGGTTTGATAGCGGGAGATATCCCGAGCAGTACTTC
NA TRBJ2-1 TRBV12-3/TRBV12-4 NA CASSLRGNNEQFF TGTGCCAGCAGTTTAAGGGGAAACAATGAGCAGTTCTTC
TRBD1 TRBJ1-1 TRBV5-6 NA CASSFGTGGGKAEAFF TGTGCCAGCAGCTTCGGAACAGGGGGCGGGAAGGCTGAAGCTTTCTTT
TRBD2 TRBJ2-1 TRBV5-1 NA CASSLGTSGGEQFF TGCGCCAGCAGCTTGGGCACTAGCGGGGGTGAGCAGTTCTTC
TRBD2 TRBJ2-2 TRBV4-2 NA CASSQGSGRDTGELFF TGTGCCAGCAGCCAGGGAAGCGGGAGGGACACCGGGGAGCTGTTTTTT
TRBD2 TRBJ2-5 TRBV11-2 NA CASSLSGGYQETQYF TGTGCCAGCAGCCTTAGCGGGGGGTACCAAGAGACCCAGTACTTC
TRBD2 TRBJ2-5 TRBV5-4 few CASSLANGLWGGGETQYF TGTGCCAGCAGCTTGGCTAACGGCTTGTGGGGGGGAGGGGAGACCCAGTACTTC
NA TRBJ1-3 TRBV30 once CAWTLEWGNTIYF TGTGCCTGGACCCTCGAGTGGGGAAACACCATATATTTT
NA TRBJ2-2 TRBV6-6 NA CASRSGITNTGELFF TGTGCCAGCAGGTCGGGAATAACGAACACCGGGGAGCTGTTTTTT
TRBD1 TRBJ2-3 TRBV29-1 NA CSVTGTGQDTQYF TGCAGCGTCACCGGGACAGGGCAAGATACGCAGTATTTT
NA TRBJ1-1 TRBV7-2 NA CASSSVPGEDTEAFF TGTGCCAGCAGCTCCGTCCCGGGGGAGGACACTGAAGCTTTCTTT
NA TRBJ2-5 TRBV28 NA CASSFSSTGETQYF TGTGCCAGCAGTTTTTCATCGACAGGCGAGACCCAGTACTTC
TRBD1 TRBJ1-4 TRBV9 NA CASSASTGEQPNEKLFF TGTGCCAGCAGCGCATCCACAGGGGAGCAACCTAATGAAAAACTGTTTTTT
TRBD1 TRBJ2-7 TRBV6-1 few CASSEWQGAYEQYF TGTGCCAGCAGTGAATGGCAGGGGGCCTACGAGCAGTACTTC
NA TRBJ1-1 TRBV30 NA CALLTANTEAFF TGTGCCTTATTGACAGCGAACACTGAAGCTTTCTTT
TRBD1 TRBJ2-4 TRBV2 NA CASRLQGAPNIQYF TGTGCCAGCAGGCTACAGGGGGCACCCAACATTCAGTACTTC
NA TRBJ2-1 TRBV5-1 NA CASSLAGNHNEQFF TGCGCCAGCAGCTTGGCCGGGAACCACAATGAGCAGTTCTTC